The entry below describes one TCR beta chain. Its antigen is currently unknown. These data belong to a study of OX40 agonist ivuxolimab in advanced cancers. Background on the study: Checkpoint inhibitors had been given previously to under 50% of patients.

Whole-study findings and limits: Patients with a partial response at 0.1-3.0 mg/kg had among the lowest clonal expansion. In a subset of nonresponders, normalized T-cell clonal expansion was also low. The CD4+ and CD8+ T cells in the blood had expanded clonally by week 6 at 0.1 to 3.0 mg/kg.

Profiled with immunoSEQ multiplex PCR; TCRdb holds only in-frame clones, not every one. The table lists some 60,000 clones, around 93% of them singletons. CDR1 PRHDT and CDR2 FYEKMQ come from the germline V gene (reference sequence). V was clipped by 0 bases and J by 9 bases, with 9 bases between them. CDR3 length: 12 amino acids. Specimen: CD4+ or CD8+ T cells sorted from blood, collected in a trial of the OX40 agonist ivuxolimab. The chain joins TRBV13 to TRBJ2-7; D is undetermined. This clonotype originated in an adult with an advanced solid tumor such as melanoma, head and neck, liver or kidney cancer. The CDR3: CASSLGRMGQYF. The CDR3 bases are TGTGCCAGCAGCTTAGGGCGTATGGGGCAGTACTTC. Variable domain in full (rest from reference TRBV13 and TRBJ2-7): AAGVIQSPRHLIKEKRETATLKCYPIPRHDTVYWYQQGPGQDPQFLISFYEKMQSDKGSIPDRFSAQQFSDYHSELNMSSLELGDSALYFCASSLGRMGQYFGPGTRLTVT.